Included here is one T cell receptor beta chain sequence, with context. Antigen: not known. Primers for the PCR totalled 60 Vbeta and 13 Jbeta. The repertoire was sequenced with immunoSEQ multiplex PCR; TCRdb's copy has only in-frame clones and lacks some. The table has 100,000 to 150,000 clones, around three quarters seen once. Germline values: CDR1 SGHVS, CDR2 FNYEAQ. Trimming stripped 7 bases from V and 6 bases from J, with 16 bases between. The CDR3 is 15 residues long. This entry belongs to a study of cytomegalovirus exposure and HLA in healthy donors. Study-level findings and limits: It was about 150 TCR beta chains that were listed as cytomegalovirus-associated. An analysis that came later showed most CMV-associated TCR beta chains appearing HLA-restricted.

This chain joins TRBV7-6 and TRBJ1-6; D perhaps matches TRBD1 (6 bases). This TCR was sampled from a man aged 35-49 years in good health and CMV-seronegative. The sequenced sample consisted of PBMCs. Written as DNA, the CDR3 is TGTGCCAGCACCCCGTCCGACAGGAGTAATTCACCCCTCCACTTT. It translates to CASTPSDRSNSPLHF.